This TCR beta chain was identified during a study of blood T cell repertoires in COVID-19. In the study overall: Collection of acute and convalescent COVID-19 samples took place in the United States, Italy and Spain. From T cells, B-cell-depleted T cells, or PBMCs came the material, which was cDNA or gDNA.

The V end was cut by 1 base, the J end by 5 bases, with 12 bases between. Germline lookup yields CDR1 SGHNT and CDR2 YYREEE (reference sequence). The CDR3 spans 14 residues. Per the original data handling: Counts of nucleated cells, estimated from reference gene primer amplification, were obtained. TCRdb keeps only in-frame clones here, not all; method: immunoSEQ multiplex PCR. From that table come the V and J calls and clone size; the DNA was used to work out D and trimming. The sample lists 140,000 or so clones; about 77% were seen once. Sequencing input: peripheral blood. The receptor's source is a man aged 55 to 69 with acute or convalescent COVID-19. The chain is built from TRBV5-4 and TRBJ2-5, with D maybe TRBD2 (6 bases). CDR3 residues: CASSLPGASETQYF. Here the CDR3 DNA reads TGTGCCAGCAGCTTGCCGGGAGCTTCCGAGACCCAGTACTTC.